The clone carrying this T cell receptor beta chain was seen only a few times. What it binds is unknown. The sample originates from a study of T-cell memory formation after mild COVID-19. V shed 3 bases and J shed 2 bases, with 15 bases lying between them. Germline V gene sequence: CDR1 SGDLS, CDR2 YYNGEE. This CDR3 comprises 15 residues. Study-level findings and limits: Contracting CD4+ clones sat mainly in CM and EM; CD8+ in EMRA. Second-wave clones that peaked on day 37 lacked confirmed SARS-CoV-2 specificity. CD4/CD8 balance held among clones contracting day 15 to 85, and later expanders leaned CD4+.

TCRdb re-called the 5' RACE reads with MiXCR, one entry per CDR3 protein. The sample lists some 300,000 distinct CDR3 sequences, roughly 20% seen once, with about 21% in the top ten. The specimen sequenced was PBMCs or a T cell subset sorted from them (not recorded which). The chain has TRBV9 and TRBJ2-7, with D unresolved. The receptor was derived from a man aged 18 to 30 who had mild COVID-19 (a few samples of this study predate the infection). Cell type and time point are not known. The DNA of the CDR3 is TGTGCCAGCAGCGCTGGACCGGGCCAAACCTACGAGCAGTACTTC. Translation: CASSAGPGQTYEQYF. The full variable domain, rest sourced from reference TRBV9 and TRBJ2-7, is DSGVTQTPKHLITATGQRVTLRCSPRSGDLSVYWYQQSLDQGLQFLIQYYNGEERAKGNILERFSAQQFPDLHSELNLSSLELGDSALYFCASSAGPGQTYEQYFGPGTRLTVT.